This record concerns one TCR beta chain sequence. Its antigen is unidentified. Sequencing was at survey level. Measured with immunoSEQ multiplex PCR; TCRdb has only the in-frame clones, and not every one. The data hold roughly 32,000 clones, with under 80% observed a single time. Germline CDR1 and CDR2: SQVTM and ANQGSEA. The CDR3 length is 13 residues. Trimming removed 4 bases from V and 4 bases from J, with 12 bases in between. This entry belongs to a study of STAT5B mutations in CD4+ large granular lymphocyte leukemia. Study-wide background: Among healthy donors, a particular HLA allele went with more CDR3 'QG' motifs.

Study-wide points: Approximately 25% of private leukemic clonotypes occurred rarely in other patients' non-leukemic repertoires. TRBV06-family usage was enriched in top patient clones (8/27) versus controls (2/35).

The sequenced sample consisted of CD4+ T cells from blood buffy coats. The chain recombines TRBV29-1 with TRBJ2-3; D unclear. The receptor comes from a human donor in good health. CDR3 sequence reads: CSVAEDLADTQYF. CDR3 bases: TGCAGCGTTGCCGAGGACCTGGCAGATACGCAGTATTTT.